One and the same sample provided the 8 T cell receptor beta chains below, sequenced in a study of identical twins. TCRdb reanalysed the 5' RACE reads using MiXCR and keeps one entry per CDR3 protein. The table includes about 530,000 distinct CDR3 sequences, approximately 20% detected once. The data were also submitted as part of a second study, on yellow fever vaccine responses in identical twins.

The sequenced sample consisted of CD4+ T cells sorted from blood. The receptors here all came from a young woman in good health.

The CDR3, as DNA: TGTGCCACCAGCAGAGCCCCAGGACTAGCGGGGTCGGGGGAGCAGTACGTC. Translating gives CATSRAPGLAGSGEQYV. V gene TRBV15 combines with J gene TRBJ2-7; TRBD2 matches 12 bases. Trimming cost V 1 base and J 7 bases; bases outside gene matches: 11. CDR1 and CDR2 (germline): LNHNV, YYDKDF (reference sequence). This CDR3 has 17 residues.

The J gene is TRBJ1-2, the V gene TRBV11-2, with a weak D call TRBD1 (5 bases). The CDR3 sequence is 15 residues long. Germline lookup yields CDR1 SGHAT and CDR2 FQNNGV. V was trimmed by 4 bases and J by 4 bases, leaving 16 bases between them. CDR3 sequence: CASSSPTAPGYGYTF. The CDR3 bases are TGTGCCAGCAGCTCCCCGACAGCACCGGGCTATGGCTACACCTTC.

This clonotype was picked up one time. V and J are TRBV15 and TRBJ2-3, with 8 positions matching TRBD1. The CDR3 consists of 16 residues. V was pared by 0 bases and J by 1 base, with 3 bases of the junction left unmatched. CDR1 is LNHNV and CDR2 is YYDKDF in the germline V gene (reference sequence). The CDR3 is CATSRDLGQGTDTQYF. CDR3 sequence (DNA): TGTGCCACCAGCAGAGATTTGGGACAGGGCACAGATACGCAGTATTTT.

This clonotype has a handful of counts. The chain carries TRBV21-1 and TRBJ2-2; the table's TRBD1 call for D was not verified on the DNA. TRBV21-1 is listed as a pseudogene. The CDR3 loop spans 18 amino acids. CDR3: CASSKGGPDRGNTGELFF. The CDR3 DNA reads TGTGCCAGCAGCAAAGGAGGGCCGGACAGGGGAAACACCGGGGAGCTGTTTTTT.

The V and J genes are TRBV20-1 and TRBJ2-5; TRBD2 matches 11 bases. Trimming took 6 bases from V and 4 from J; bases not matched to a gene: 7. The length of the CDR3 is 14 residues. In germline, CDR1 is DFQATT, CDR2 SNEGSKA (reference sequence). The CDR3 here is CSASSGRAGETQYF. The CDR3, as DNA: TGCAGTGCCAGTAGCGGGAGGGCCGGAGAGACCCAGTACTTC.

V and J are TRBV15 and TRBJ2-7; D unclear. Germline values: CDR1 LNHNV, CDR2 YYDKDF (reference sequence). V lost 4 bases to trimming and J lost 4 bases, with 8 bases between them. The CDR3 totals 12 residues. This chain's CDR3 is CATSKENYEQYV. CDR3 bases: TGTGCCACCAGCAAGGAGAATTACGAGCAGTACGTC.

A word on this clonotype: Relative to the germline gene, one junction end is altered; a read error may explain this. DNA of the CDR3: TGTGCCAGCAGAGAAGTGAGGACAGGGGGCAACTATGGCTACACCTTC. Translation: CASREVRTGGNYGYTF. The chain uses TRBV2 and TRBJ1-2, with TRBD1 matching over 11 bases. Per the germline V gene, CDR1 is SNHLY and CDR2 is FYNNEI. This CDR3 region has 16 residues.

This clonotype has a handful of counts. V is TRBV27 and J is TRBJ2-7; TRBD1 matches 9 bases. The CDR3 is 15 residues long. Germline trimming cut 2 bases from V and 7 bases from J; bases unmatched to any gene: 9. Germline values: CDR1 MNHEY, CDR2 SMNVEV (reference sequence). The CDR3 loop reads CASSLRGTGSKEQYV. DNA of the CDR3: TGTGCCAGCAGTTTAAGGGGGACAGGGAGTAAAGAGCAGTACGTC.